Below, 26 T cell receptor beta chains from the same sample are listed, as sequenced in a study of vaccination and CD4 T cells after COVID-19. No antigens are known for them. Cultured CD4+ T-cell DNA underwent Oncomine TCR Beta short-read sequencing. TCRdb recomputed calls from the PCR reads with MiXCR, one row per CDR3 protein. Of some 21,000 distinct CDR3 sequences listed, 40% to 60% are singletons. Indicated treatment: approximately nine-day PBMC culture with coronavirus spike peptide pools or control peptides (ViraFEST assay). Material: CD4+ T cells from blood, cultured in vitro. The receptors were gathered from a human donor who had recovered from COVID-19.

With respect to this clonotype: Sequence at one end of the junction differs from germline and may be a read error. Here the CDR3 reads CSARVSDQPQHF. Written as DNA, the CDR3 is TGCAGTGCTAGAGTTAGCGATCAGCCCCAGCATTTT. This chain uses TRBV20-1 with TRBJ1-5, with D unresolved. The CDR3 is made up of 12 amino acids. Germline V gene lookup returns CDR1 DFQATT and CDR2 SNEGSKA (reference sequence).

J is TRBJ2-7 and V is TRBV11-3; unclear D gene. Germline V gene lookup returns CDR1 SGHNT and CDR2 YENEEA. The V end lost 0 bases, the J end lost 3 bases, and 9 bases lay between the germline ends. The CDR3 extends over 14 amino acids. The CDR3 bases are TGTGCCAGCAGCTTAGAGGGCGGAAACTACGAGCAGTACTTC. Its protein product is CASSLEGGNYEQYF.

The count of this clonotype is one. The chain carries TRBV11-2 and TRBJ2-1; D is tentatively TRBD1 or TRBD2 (5 bases each). V gave up 3 bases and J gave up 6 bases, with 12 bases separating them. The CDR3 runs to 14 residues. Germline V gene sequence: CDR1 SGHAT, CDR2 FQNNGV. The CDR3 sequence: CASSFSEGPNEQFF. CDR3 nucleotides: TGTGCCAGCAGCTTCTCAGAGGGGCCCAATGAGCAGTTCTTC. Full variable domain (remainder filled in from reference TRBV11-2 and TRBJ2-1): EAGVAQSPRYKIIEKRQSVAFWCNPISGHATLYWYQQILGQGPKLLIQFQNNGVVDDSQLPKDRFSAERLKGVDSTLKIQPAKLEDSAVYLCASSFSEGPNEQFFGPGTRLTVL.

The V gene is TRBV27, the J gene TRBJ1-6; 9 bases fit TRBD1. The V gene's germline CDR1 is MNHEY and CDR2 SMNVEV (reference sequence). V dropped 2 bases and J dropped 13; count of bases not matched to a gene: 9. This CDR3 region has 15 residues. Here the CDR3 DNA reads TGTGCCAGCAGTTTAGTCCCGGGACAGGGATTGCCCCTCCACTTT. Its protein is CASSLVPGQGLPLHF.

The chain links TRBV6-1 to TRBJ1-5; the D gene is possibly TRBD1 (6 bases). CDR1 MNHNS and CDR2 SASEGT come from the germline V gene. V gave up 7 bases and J gave up 3 bases, with 19 bases separating them. CDR3 length equals 16 residues. The DNA of the CDR3 is TGTGCCAGCACCCTTACCCCGGACAGATTCAATCAGCCCCAGCATTTT. It codes for CASTLTPDRFNQPQHF.

The chain uses TRBV20-1 and TRBJ2-2; the D is unclear. Germline V CDR1 and CDR2: DFQATT, SNEGSKA (reference sequence). This CDR3 is 14 amino acids long. The V gene lost 2 bases and the J gene lost 1 base, with 8 bases spanning the gap. The CDR3 bases are TGCAGTGCTAGAAATGCAGGGAACACCGGGGAGCTGTTTTTT. Its protein product is CSARNAGNTGELFF.

The chain carries TRBV30 and TRBJ1-1, with D possibly TRBD1 on 6 matching bases. The ends were cut back, 4 bases at V and 3 bases at J, with 21 bases in the middle. The CDR3 extends over 16 amino acids. Germline assignment: CDR1 GTSNPN and CDR2 SVGIG (reference sequence). The CDR3 region has the DNA TGTGCCTGGAAAGATTGGACAGTCGTTGGTTACACTGAAGCTTTCTTT. The encoded protein is CAWKDWTVVGYTEAFF.

Only one count was recorded for this clonotype. This sequence joins TRBV20-1 and TRBJ1-2; possible D gene TRBD1, 5 bases. Germline V CDR1 and CDR2: DFQATT, SNEGSKA (reference sequence). The CDR3 contains 11 residues. V lost 7 bases to trimming and J lost 5 bases, with 11 bases between them. Here the CDR3 DNA reads TGCAGTGTGTCCGGGGGTTATGGCTACACCTTC. Translating it yields CSVSGGYGYTF.

This clonotype has more than one count but fewer than ten. The chain recombines TRBV7-9 with TRBJ1-1; a weak D match, TRBD1 (5 bases). The germline gives CDR1 SEHNR, CDR2 FQNEAQ (reference sequence). This CDR3 spans 11 amino acids. The V gene lost 11 bases and the J gene lost 3 bases, with 10 bases spanning the gap. The CDR3 is CASGFYTEAFF. CDR3 DNA: TGTGCCTCAGGGTTTTACACTGAAGCTTTCTTT. The full variable domain, completed using reference TRBV7-9 and TRBJ1-1, is DTGVSQNPRHKITKRGQNVTFRCDPISEHNRLYWYRQTLGQGPEFLTYFQNEAQLEKSRLLSDRFSAERPKGSFSTLEIQRTEQGDSAMYLCASGFYTEAFFGQGTRLTVV.

The rearrangement links TRBV5-1 to TRBJ1-1; 7 nucleotides line up with TRBD1. V lost 4 bases to trimming and J lost 5 bases; unmatched junction nucleotides: 11. The CDR3 length is 15 residues. The germline CDR1 and CDR2 sequences are SGHRS and YFSETQ. The CDR3 nucleotides read TGCGCCAGCAGCCTTGTTGACAGGGAGAGTACTGAAGCTTTCTTT. Protein product: CASSLVDRESTEAFF.

This sequence joins TRBV5-4 and TRBJ1-1; D perhaps matches TRBD1 (5 bases). V lost 2 bases to trimming and J lost 9 bases, with 20 bases between them. The germline CDR1 and CDR2 sequences are SGHNT and YYREEE (reference sequence). The CDR3 runs to 15 residues. As DNA, the CDR3 is TGTGCCAGCAGCTTAGACGCAGGCCGAACAGGTCAAGCTTTCTTT. Its translation is CASSLDAGRTGQAFF.

This chain joins TRBV20-1 and TRBJ2-3; 9 bases line up with TRBD2. The V gene's germline CDR1 is DFQATT and CDR2 SNEGSKA (reference sequence). The CDR3 spans 14 residues. After removal of 6 bases from V and 5 bases from J, the junction contained 9 bases not matched to a gene. The CDR3 DNA reads as TGCAGTGCCTCCCTAGCGGGACGGGGAGATACGCAGTATTTT. It translates to CSASLAGRGDTQYF.

The V and J genes are TRBV7-6 and TRBJ1-3; D gene unclear. V lost 6 bases and J 2 bases, leaving 8 bases between the germline ends. The CDR3 extends over 13 amino acids. Germline values: CDR1 SGHVS, CDR2 FNYEAQ. The CDR3 sequence is CASSSGPGNTIYF. CDR3 in DNA: TGTGCCAGCAGTAGTGGGCCTGGAAACACCATATATTTT.

V gene TRBV20-1 combines with J gene TRBJ2-1, with 11 bases matching TRBD1. The V segment lost 7 bases and the J segment 9 bases; nucleotides outside the gene matches: 8. Per germline, CDR1 DFQATT and CDR2 SNEGSKA (reference sequence). This CDR3 has 13 residues. CDR3 sequence reads: CSGGGQGAGEQFF. The DNA of the CDR3 is TGCAGTGGGGGAGGACAGGGGGCGGGTGAGCAGTTCTTC.

This clonotype was counted between two and nine times. The chain is built from TRBV7-9 and TRBJ1-5; no definite D call. Trimming removed 5 bases from V and 2 bases from J, with 13 bases in between. CDR3 length equals 15 residues. CDR1 SEHNR and CDR2 FQNEAQ come from the germline V gene (reference sequence). DNA of the CDR3: TGTGCCAGCAGCGGGCGGGGAGATGGCAATCAGCCCCAGCATTTT. This codes for CASSGRGDGNQPQHF.

This clonotype occurred a few times. V and J are TRBV12-3 or TRBV12-4 and TRBJ1-5; D is possibly TRBD1 (6 bases). Trimming removed 6 bases from V and 6 bases from J, with 15 bases in between. The length of the CDR3 is 14 residues. CDR3 amino acids: CASRRTGMGQPQHF. Here the CDR3 DNA reads TGTGCCAGCAGACGCACAGGGATGGGTCAGCCCCAGCATTTT.

V gene TRBV12-3 or TRBV12-4 combines with J gene TRBJ1-2; a weak D match, TRBD1 (6 bases). The CDR3 is 14 residues long. V gave up 8 bases and J gave up 0 bases, with 13 bases separating them. CDR3 in amino acids: CASSETGANYGYTF. The DNA for the CDR3 is TGTGCCAGCTCTGAGACAGGAGCTAACTATGGCTACACCTTC.

V is TRBV11-3 and J is TRBJ1-1; maybe TRBD1 (6 bases). The germline CDR1 and CDR2 sequences are SGHNT and YENEEA. The CDR3 sequence is 14 residues long. V was pared by 2 bases and J by 3 bases, with 10 bases between. The CDR3 reads CASSLTGTYTEAFF. In DNA form, the CDR3 reads TGTGCCAGCAGCTTAACCGGGACATACACTGAAGCTTTCTTT. Using reference TRBV11-3 and TRBJ1-1 for the parts outside the CDR3, the full variable domain is EAGVVQSPRYKIIEKKQPVAFWCNPISGHNTLYWYLQNLGQGPELLIRYENEEAVDDSQLPKDRFSAERLKGVDSTLKIQPAELGDSAVYLCASSLTGTYTEAFFGQGTRLTVV.

The gene calls are TRBV29-1 and TRBJ2-5, with D unclear. The CDR3 is made up of 12 amino acids. Between the trimmed V and J ends, which lost 3 bases and 3 bases, there was a span of 8 bases. Germline CDR1 is SQVTM and CDR2 is ANQGSEA. In nucleotides, the CDR3 is TGCAGCGTTGATTCCGTGGAAGAGACCCAGTACTTC. It specifies CSVDSVEETQYF.

By sample share, this clonotype is medium-sized. The chain joins TRBV2 to TRBJ1-2; 9 nucleotides align to TRBD1. This CDR3 is 16 amino acids long. The V and J ends lost 4 bases and 2 bases, in that order; junction bases with no gene match: 8. CDR1 and CDR2 (germline): SNHLY, FYNNEI. CDR3 residues: CASSGTGVPSNYGYTF. CDR3 sequence (DNA): TGTGCCAGCAGTGGGACAGGGGTCCCCTCCAACTATGGCTACACCTTC.

The rearrangement links TRBV19 to TRBJ1-5, with a tentative D call TRBD1 (5 bases). Trimming cost V 0 bases and J 7 bases, with 10 bases left between them. This CDR3 contains 14 residues. CDR1 and CDR2 (germline): LNHDA, SQIVND (reference sequence). The CDR3 DNA follows: TGTGCCAGTAGTATAGAGGGCAGGGAACAGCCCCAGCATTTT. Amino acid sequence: CASSIEGREQPQHF. Together with reference TRBV19 and TRBJ1-5, the CDR3 gives the full variable domain: DGGITQSPKYLFRKEGQNVTLSCEQNLNHDAMYWYRQDPGQGLRLIYYSQIVNDFQKGDIAEGYSVSREKKESFPLTVTSAQKNPTAFYLCASSIEGREQPQHFGDGTRLSIL.

The chain uses TRBV12-3 or TRBV12-4 and TRBJ1-5, with D hard to call. Trimming shortened V by 0 bases and J by 7 bases, and 7 bases separated the two germline ends. The CDR3 is 13 residues long. CDR3 amino acids: CASSLALGQPQHF. CDR3 sequence (DNA): TGTGCCAGCAGTTTAGCGCTAGGGCAGCCCCAGCATTTT.

Sample share makes this clonotype medium-sized. The rearrangement joins TRBV6-1 to TRBJ1-5; TRBD1 agrees at 9 bases. The germline CDR1 and CDR2 sequences are MNHNS and SASEGT. The CDR3 has 15 residues. J lost 4 bases, V lost 4 bases, and 5 bases had no gene match. CDR3 nucleotide sequence: TGTGCCAGCAGTGGTGAACAGGGGGCTAATCAGCCCCAGCATTTT. Its protein product is CASSGEQGANQPQHF.

The V gene is TRBV11-3, the J gene TRBJ2-1; D tentatively fits TRBD1 or TRBD2 (5 bases each). The CDR3 spans 16 residues. V was pared by 4 bases and J by 1 base, with 14 bases between. Germline V lookup: CDR1 SGHNT, CDR2 YENEEA. CDR3 sequence: CASSSSGGVSYNEQFF. CDR3 DNA: TGTGCCAGCAGCTCAAGTGGGGGAGTGTCCTACAATGAGCAGTTCTTC. Full variable domain (missing parts from reference TRBV11-3 and TRBJ2-1): EAGVVQSPRYKIIEKKQPVAFWCNPISGHNTLYWYLQNLGQGPELLIRYENEEAVDDSQLPKDRFSAERLKGVDSTLKIQPAELGDSAVYLCASSSSGGVSYNEQFFGPGTRLTVL.

This clonotype was seen a handful of times. The chain uses TRBV20-1 and TRBJ1-2; D is ambiguous. The V end was cut by 3 bases, the J end by 14 bases, with 13 bases between. This CDR3 region has 10 residues. Germline assignment: CDR1 DFQATT and CDR2 SNEGSKA (reference sequence). The CDR3 here is CSASLEAYTF. The DNA of the CDR3 is TGCAGTGCTAGCCTAGAAGCGTATACCTTC.

This clonotype has only one observation. The DNA for the CDR3 is TGCGCCAGCAGTGACGGGGGGCTGAACACTGAAGCTTTCTTT. This sequence encodes CASSDGGLNTEAFF. The chain is built from TRBV10-1 and TRBJ1-1; D possibly corresponds to TRBD1 (6 bases). The germline V gene has CDR1 WNHNN and CDR2 SYGVQD (reference sequence). Trimming removed 3 bases at V and 0 bases at J, with 8 bases between. This CDR3 region has 14 residues.